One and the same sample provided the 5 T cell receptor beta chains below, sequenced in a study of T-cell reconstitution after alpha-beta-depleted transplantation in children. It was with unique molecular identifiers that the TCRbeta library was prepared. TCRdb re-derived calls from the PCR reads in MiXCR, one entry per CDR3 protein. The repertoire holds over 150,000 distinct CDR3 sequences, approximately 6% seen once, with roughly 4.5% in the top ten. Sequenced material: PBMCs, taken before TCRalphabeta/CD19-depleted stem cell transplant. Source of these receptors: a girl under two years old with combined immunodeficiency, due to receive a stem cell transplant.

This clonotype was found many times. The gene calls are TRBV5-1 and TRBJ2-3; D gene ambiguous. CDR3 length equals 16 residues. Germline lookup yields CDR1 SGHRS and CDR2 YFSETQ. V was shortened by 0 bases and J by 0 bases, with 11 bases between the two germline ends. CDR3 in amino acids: CASSLAGSTSTDTQYF. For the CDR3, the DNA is TGCGCCAGCAGCTTGGCGGGCAGTACTAGCACAGATACGCAGTATTTT.

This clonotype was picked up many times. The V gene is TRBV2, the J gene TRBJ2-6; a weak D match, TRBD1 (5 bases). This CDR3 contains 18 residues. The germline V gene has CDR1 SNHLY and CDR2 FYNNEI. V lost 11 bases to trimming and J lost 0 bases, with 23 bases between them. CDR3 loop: CAVTEGADQNSGANVLTF. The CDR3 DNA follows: TGTGCCGTCACTGAAGGGGCAGATCAGAACTCTGGGGCCAACGTCCTGACTTTC.

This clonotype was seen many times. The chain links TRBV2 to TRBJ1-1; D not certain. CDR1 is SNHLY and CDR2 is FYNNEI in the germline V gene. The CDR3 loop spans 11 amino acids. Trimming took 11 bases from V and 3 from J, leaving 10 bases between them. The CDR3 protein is CAVLGDTEAFF. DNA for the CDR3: TGTGCCGTTCTGGGAGACACTGAAGCTTTCTTT.

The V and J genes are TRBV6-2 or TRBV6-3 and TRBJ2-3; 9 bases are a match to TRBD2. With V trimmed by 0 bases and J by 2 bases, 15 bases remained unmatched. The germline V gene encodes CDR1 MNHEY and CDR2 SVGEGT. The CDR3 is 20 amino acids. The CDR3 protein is CASSYSRSLMSGGLTDTQYF. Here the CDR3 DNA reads TGTGCCAGCAGTTACTCGAGATCCCTCATGAGCGGGGGGCTCACAGATACGCAGTATTTT.

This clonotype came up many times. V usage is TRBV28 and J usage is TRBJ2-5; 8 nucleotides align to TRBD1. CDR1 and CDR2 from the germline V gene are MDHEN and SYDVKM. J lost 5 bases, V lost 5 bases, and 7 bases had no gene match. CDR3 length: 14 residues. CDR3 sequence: CASSTTGEDETQYF. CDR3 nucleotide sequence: TGTGCCAGCAGTACGACAGGGGAGGATGAGACCCAGTACTTC.